The 28 T cell receptor beta chains given below trace back to one sample, sequenced in a study of identical twins. Via MiXCR, TCRdb re-called the 5' RACE reads, giving one row per CDR3 protein. This table holds under 1 million distinct CDR3 sequences, approximately 13% found once. The same data also went into a second study, on yellow fever vaccine responses in identical twins.

Source material: PBMCs. These receptors were collected from a woman aged 18-29 years in good health.

This clonotype was recorded at least ten times. The chain couples TRBV7-9 to TRBJ2-7, with D possibly matching TRBD2 (5 bases). The V end was cut by 0 bases, the J end by 2 bases, with 5 bases between. From germline, CDR1 is SEHNR and CDR2 FQNEAQ (reference sequence). CDR3 length equals 13 residues. In DNA form, the CDR3 reads TGTGCCAGCAGCTTAGCCGGGACCTACGAGCAGTACGTC. Its protein is CASSLAGTYEQYV.

The chain carries TRBV20-1 and TRBJ1-5; 7 bases agree with TRBD1. With V trimmed by 6 bases and J by 7 bases, 12 bases remained unmatched. This CDR3 spans 14 amino acids. The germline V gene has CDR1 DFQATT and CDR2 SNEGSKA (reference sequence). The CDR3 spells CSATRQGGIQPQHF. CDR3 nucleotides: TGCAGTGCCACCCGACAGGGTGGAATCCAGCCCCAGCATTTT.

V and J are TRBV5-1 and TRBJ2-7; 13 bases agree with TRBD2. CDR1 SGHRS and CDR2 YFSETQ come from the germline V gene. The CDR3 is made up of 15 amino acids. J gave up 5 bases and V 3 bases, and 5 bases lay outside the gene matches. The CDR3 protein is CASSSGLAGPHEQYF. CDR3 DNA sequence: TGCGCCAGCAGCTCGGGACTAGCGGGACCCCACGAGCAGTACTTC.

The chain carries TRBV5-1 and TRBJ2-5, with D perhaps TRBD1 (6 bases). The germline V and J ends were trimmed by 0 bases and 4 bases, with 13 bases remaining between them. CDR1 and CDR2 from the germline V gene are SGHRS and YFSETQ. The CDR3 length is 15 residues. CDR3 DNA: TGCGCCAGCAGCTTGGTCAGGGGTGGTGGAGAGACCCAGTACTTC. It translates to CASSLVRGGGETQYF.

This clonotype has more than one count but fewer than ten. The chain couples TRBV20-1 to TRBJ1-2; 8 bases agree with TRBD1. The CDR3 runs to 14 residues. Germline assignment: CDR1 DFQATT and CDR2 SNEGSKA (reference sequence). With 5 bases clipped from V and 4 bases from J, the junction kept 9 bases outside the gene matches. CDR3 region: CSAGTTGETYGYTF. DNA of the CDR3: TGCAGTGCTGGTACGACAGGGGAAACCTATGGCTACACCTTC.

V usage is TRBV2 and J usage is TRBJ1-2; 8 bases match TRBD1. V lost 7 bases, J lost 6 bases, and 10 bases stayed unmatched. Germline assignment: CDR1 SNHLY and CDR2 FYNNEI. The CDR3 length is 14 residues. DNA of the CDR3: TGTGCCAGCATCCGTGGGACAGGAGCGGATGGCTACACCTTC. Amino acid sequence: CASIRGTGADGYTF.

This clonotype was counted at least ten times. This CDR3 reads CASRNPPKNEQFF. CDR3 coding DNA: TGTGCCAGCCGTAACCCACCCAAAAATGAGCAGTTCTTC. V is TRBV12-3 or TRBV12-4 and J is TRBJ2-1; D is ambiguous. V dropped 8 bases and J dropped 7 bases, with 15 bases sitting between them. CDR3 length: 13 residues.

This chain uses TRBV12-3 or TRBV12-4 with TRBJ1-1; the match to TRBD1 covers 8 bases. CDR3 length: 16 residues. V lost 3 bases to trimming and J lost 4 bases; unmatched junction nucleotides: 10. The CDR3 DNA sequence: TGTGCCAGCAGTTTTCAGGGGGCGGGTTCTGGCACTGAAGCTTTCTTT. This sequence encodes CASSFQGAGSGTEAFF.

The chain uses TRBV12-3 or TRBV12-4 and TRBJ2-6; D may correspond to TRBD1 or TRBD2 (6 bases each). Trimming shortened V by 5 bases and J by 0 bases, and 17 bases separated the two germline ends. This CDR3 region has 18 residues. The CDR3 region is CASSAEGGPSSGANVLTF. CDR3 nucleotides: TGTGCCAGCAGTGCCGAGGGGGGTCCAAGCTCTGGGGCCAACGTCCTGACTTTC.

This sequence joins TRBV11-2 and TRBJ2-3, with 8 bases fitting TRBD2. V trimming: 5 bases; J trimming: 2 bases; junction bases outside the gene matches: 6. The CDR3 spans 15 residues. Germline V lookup: CDR1 SGHAT, CDR2 FQNNGV. The CDR3 sequence: CASSKRGGLTDTQYF. The CDR3 nucleotides are TGTGCCAGCAGCAAACGGGGGGGCCTCACAGATACGCAGTATTTT.

This clonotype was observed a few times. This chain connects TRBV7-8 to TRBJ2-7, with TRBD1 as a possible D gene (6 bases). CDR1 and CDR2 from the germline V gene are SGHVS and FQNEAQ. V lost 0 bases and J 5 bases, leaving 14 bases between the germline ends. The length of the CDR3 is 15 residues. CDR3 coding DNA: TGTGCCAGCAGCTTAGCGCTAAGGGGGATGGACGAGCAGTACGTC. This translates into CASSLALRGMDEQYV.

V is TRBV28 and J is TRBJ2-5, with 11 bases aligning to TRBD1. This CDR3 has 16 amino acids. After removal of 4 bases from V and 4 bases from J, the junction contained 8 bases not matched to a gene. CDR1 and CDR2 from the germline V gene are MDHEN and SYDVKM. Here the CDR3 reads CASSSGQGALGETQYF. For the CDR3, the DNA is TGTGCCAGCAGTTCTGGACAGGGGGCCCTCGGAGAGACCCAGTACTTC. The full variable domain, with the rest looked up from reference TRBV28 and TRBJ2-5, is DVKVTQSSRYLVKRTGEKVFLECVQDMDHENMFWYRQDPGLGLRLIYFSYDVKMKEKGDIPEGYSVSREKKERFSLILESASTNQTSMYLCASSSGQGALGETQYFGPGTRLLVL.

This chain connects TRBV20-1 to TRBJ2-1, with D possibly TRBD1 on 5 matching bases. Germline values: CDR1 DFQATT, CDR2 SNEGSKA (reference sequence). The CDR3 has 15 residues. With 3 bases removed from V and 3 bases from J, the gap between germline ends came to 15 bases. The CDR3 loop reads CSARPRQKLYNEQFF. CDR3 nucleotides: TGCAGTGCTAGGCCTAGACAGAAGCTCTACAATGAGCAGTTCTTC.

This clonotype has only a few counts. The chain couples TRBV15 to TRBJ2-2, with D unclear. The V gene's germline CDR1 is LNHNV and CDR2 YYDKDF (reference sequence). This CDR3 is 15 amino acids long. The V end was cut by 3 bases, the J end by 6 bases, with 14 bases between. The CDR3 sequence is CATSSAPFVAGELFF. In DNA form, the CDR3 reads TGTGCCACCAGCAGTGCCCCGTTTGTAGCCGGGGAGCTGTTTTTT.

This clonotype was counted only a few times. The chain uses TRBV20-1 and TRBJ2-3; 15 nucleotides match TRBD2. The CDR3 is 16 residues long. Germline V gene lookup returns CDR1 DFQATT and CDR2 SNEGSKA (reference sequence). CDR3 sequence (DNA): TGCACCCCAGGGACTAGCGGGGGGATGAACACAGATACGCAGTATTTT. The encoded protein is CTPGTSGGMNTDTQYF.

The rearrangement joins TRBV7-8 to TRBJ2-3, with a possible D match to TRBD2 (5 bases). Germline V CDR1 and CDR2: SGHVS, FQNEAQ. V gave up 5 bases and J gave up 4 bases, with 16 bases separating them. The CDR3 is 15 amino acids. CDR3 sequence: CASSPRRIGADTQYF. For the CDR3, the DNA is TGTGCCAGCAGCCCGAGGAGGATTGGGGCAGATACGCAGTATTTT.

This clonotype has a handful of counts. This rearrangement joins TRBV10-2 to TRBJ2-7; no clear D. The CDR3 length is 10 residues. Germline V gene data show CDR1 as WSHSY and CDR2 as SAAADI. V lost 8 bases, J lost 5 bases, and 7 bases lay in between. CDR3 sequence: CASGVNEQYV. CDR3 bases: TGCGCCAGCGGGGTCAACGAGCAGTACGTC.

This clonotype was seen many times. The genes are TRBV20-1 and TRBJ2-3; a possible D gene is TRBD2 (5 bases). The CDR3 is 12 residues long. The germline V gene has CDR1 DFQATT and CDR2 SNEGSKA (reference sequence). The V end was cut by 1 base, the J end by 7 bases, with 9 bases between. The CDR3 DNA is TGCAGTGCTAGAGGACTACGAAATACGCAGTATTTT. Translation gives CSARGLRNTQYF.

Only a few counts were recorded for this clonotype. The gene calls are TRBV7-2 and TRBJ1-1; no reliable D call. The V end lost 6 bases, the J end lost 1 base, and 12 bases lay between the germline ends. Germline loops: CDR1 SGHTA, CDR2 FQGNSA. The CDR3 sequence is 14 residues long. CDR3 nucleotide sequence: TGTGCCAGCAGATCAAGGTCGGAGAACACTGAAGCTTTCTTT. This sequence encodes CASRSRSENTEAFF.

The V call is TRBV6-2 or TRBV6-3, the J call TRBJ2-7; the match to TRBD1 covers 10 bases. The trim removed 2 bases at V and 4 bases at J, leaving 8 bases unmatched. The CDR3 has 16 residues. The germline V gene has CDR1 MNHEY and CDR2 SVGEGT. CDR3 coding DNA: TGTGCCAGCAGTTACGGGGGACAGGGGAATATTTACGAGCAGTACGTC. Amino acid sequence: CASSYGGQGNIYEQYV.

This clonotype was seen ten or more times. This sequence joins TRBV4-1 and TRBJ2-3, with D possibly matching TRBD2 (5 bases). The CDR3 is 13 amino acids. Trimming took 3 bases from V and 14 from J, leaving 18 bases between them. Germline-derived CDR1 and CDR2 are MGHRA and YSYEKL. The CDR3: CASSQGEELAAYF. The CDR3 DNA reads as TGCGCCAGCAGCCAGGGAGAGGAATTGGCGGCGTATTTT.

This clonotype occurred a few times. The chain joins TRBV6-1 to TRBJ1-2, with a tentative D call TRBD1 (5 bases). Germline CDR1 reads MNHNS; CDR2 reads SASEGT. V lost 5 bases to trimming and J lost 4 bases, with 23 bases between them. The CDR3 is 17 amino acids. CDR3 in amino acids: CASSPPRDLIVVYGYTF. In DNA, the CDR3 is TGTGCCAGCAGTCCACCCCGGGACCTAATTGTAGTCTATGGCTACACCTTC.

This clonotype was detected many times. The chain uses TRBV12-3 or TRBV12-4 and TRBJ2-2; TRBD2 matches at 9 bases. V lost 1 base, J lost 4 bases, and 7 bases stayed unmatched. This CDR3 is 17 amino acids long. The CDR3 region is CASSLGLAGSGTGELFF. In DNA, the CDR3 is TGTGCCAGCAGTTTAGGTCTAGCGGGATCGGGCACCGGGGAGCTGTTTTTT.

This clonotype appeared a few times. J is TRBJ2-2 and V is TRBV5-1; possible D gene TRBD1, 6 bases. Germline V lookup: CDR1 SGHRS, CDR2 YFSETQ. The CDR3 covers 15 residues. The germline V and J ends were trimmed by 4 bases and 3 bases, with 13 bases remaining between them. This CDR3 reads CASSTSTGYTGELFF. The CDR3 DNA sequence: TGCGCCAGCAGCACATCGACAGGTTACACCGGGGAGCTGTTTTTT.

This chain joins TRBV4-2 and TRBJ2-7; 11 positions match TRBD2. V was clipped by 4 bases and J by 3 bases; unmatched bases: 5. This CDR3 has 15 residues. Germline V gene data show CDR1 as LGHNA and CDR2 as YNFKEQ. CDR3: CASSPGTSGDYEQYV. The CDR3 DNA sequence: TGTGCCAGCAGCCCCGGGACTAGCGGAGACTACGAGCAGTACGTC.

The chain couples TRBV12-3 or TRBV12-4 to TRBJ2-1; 7 nucleotides match TRBD1. V shed 3 bases, J shed 3 bases, and the junction held 5 bases outside the gene matches. The CDR3 covers 15 residues. The CDR3: CASSFLGGFYNEQFF. The CDR3, as DNA: TGTGCCAGCAGTTTTTTAGGGGGCTTCTACAATGAGCAGTTCTTC.

This clonotype has only a few counts. DNA for the CDR3: TGCGCCAGCAGCTATGGGGTAGCGGGGACAGATACGCAGTATTTT. This gives the protein CASSYGVAGTDTQYF. The chain uses TRBV5-1 and TRBJ2-3; TRBD2 aligns across 8 bases. The CDR3 totals 15 residues. Germline CDR1 is SGHRS and CDR2 is YFSETQ. Trimming at V came to 3 bases and at J to 3 bases, leaving 6 bases not matched to a gene.

The chain couples TRBV10-3 to TRBJ2-3, with D uncertain. Trimming took 8 bases from V and 0 from J, leaving 12 bases between them. This CDR3 has 14 residues. CDR1 ENHRY and CDR2 SYGVKD come from the germline V gene. The CDR3 sequence is CAILGSPSTDTQYF. The CDR3 nucleotides read TGTGCCATCCTAGGGTCACCTAGCACAGATACGCAGTATTTT.